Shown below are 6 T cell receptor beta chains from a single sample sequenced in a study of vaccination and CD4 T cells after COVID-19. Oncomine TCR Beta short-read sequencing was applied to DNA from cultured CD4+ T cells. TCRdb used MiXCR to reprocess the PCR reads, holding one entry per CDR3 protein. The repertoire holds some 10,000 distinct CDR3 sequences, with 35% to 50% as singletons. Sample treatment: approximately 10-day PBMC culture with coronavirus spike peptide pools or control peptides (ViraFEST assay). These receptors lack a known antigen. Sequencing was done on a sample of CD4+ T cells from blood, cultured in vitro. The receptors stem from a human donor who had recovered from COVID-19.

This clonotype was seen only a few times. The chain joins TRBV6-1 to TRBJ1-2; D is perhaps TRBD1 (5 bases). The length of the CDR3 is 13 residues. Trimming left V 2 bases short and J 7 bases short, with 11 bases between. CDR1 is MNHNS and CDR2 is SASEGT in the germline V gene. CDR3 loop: CASSEPGRSGYTF. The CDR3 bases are TGTGCCAGCAGTGAACCAGGGAGGAGTGGCTACACCTTC.

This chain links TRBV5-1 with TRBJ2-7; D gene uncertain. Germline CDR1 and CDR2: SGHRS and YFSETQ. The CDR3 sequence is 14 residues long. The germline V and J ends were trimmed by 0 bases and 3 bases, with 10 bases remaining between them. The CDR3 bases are TGCGCCAGCAGCTTGGCCGGCAGAGTCTACGAGCAGTACTTC. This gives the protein CASSLAGRVYEQYF.

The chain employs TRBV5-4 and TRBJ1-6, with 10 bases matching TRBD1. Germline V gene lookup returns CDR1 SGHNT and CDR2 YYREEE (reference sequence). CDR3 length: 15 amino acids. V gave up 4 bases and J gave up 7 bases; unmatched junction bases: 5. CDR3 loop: CASSRDRGGNSPLHF. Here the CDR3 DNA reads TGTGCCAGCAGCCGGGACAGGGGAGGAAATTCACCCCTCCACTTT.

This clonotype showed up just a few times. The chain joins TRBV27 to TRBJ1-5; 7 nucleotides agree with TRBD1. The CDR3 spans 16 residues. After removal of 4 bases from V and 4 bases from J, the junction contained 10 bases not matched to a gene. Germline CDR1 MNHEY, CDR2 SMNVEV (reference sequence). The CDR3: CASSSPTRGRNQPQHF. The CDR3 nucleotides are TGTGCCAGCAGTTCGCCTACCAGGGGGAGAAATCAGCCCCAGCATTTT.

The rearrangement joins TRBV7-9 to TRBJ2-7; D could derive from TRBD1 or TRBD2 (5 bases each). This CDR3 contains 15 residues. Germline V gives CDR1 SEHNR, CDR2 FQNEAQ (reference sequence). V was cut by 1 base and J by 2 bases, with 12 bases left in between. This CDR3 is CASSLGFGAAYEQYF. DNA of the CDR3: TGTGCCAGCAGCTTAGGGTTCGGGGCGGCCTACGAGCAGTACTTC.

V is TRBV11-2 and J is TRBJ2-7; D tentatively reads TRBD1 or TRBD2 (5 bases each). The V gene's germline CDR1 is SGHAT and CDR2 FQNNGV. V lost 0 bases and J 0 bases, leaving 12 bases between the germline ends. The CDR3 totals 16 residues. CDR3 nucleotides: TGTGCCAGCAGCTTAGAGGGGGACGGACCCTCCTACGAGCAGTACTTC. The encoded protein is CASSLEGDGPSYEQYF.